This note documents a single TCR beta chain sequence. This entry belongs to a study of control samples from healthy donors and cancer patients. The germline gives CDR1 SGHDT, CDR2 YYEEEE. The CDR3 length is 13 residues. Trimming removed 4 bases from V and 8 bases from J; junction bases left unmatched: 7. Assay: immunoSEQ multiplex PCR; the TCRdb copy retains only in-frame clones and omits some. The sample holds about 49,000 clones, just over 85% seen once. The chain recombines TRBV5-6 with TRBJ1-2; 8 bases agree with TRBD1. The TCR sequence derives from a woman between 50 and 59 years old with lung cancer. Sample: PBMCs. The CDR3 spells CASSKDRGRGYTF. For the CDR3, the DNA is TGTGCCAGCAGCAAAGACAGGGGAAGGGGCTACACCTTC.